The clone carrying this TCR beta chain was observed once. The sample belongs to a study of technical replicates of blood from a handful of donors. Germline CDR1 is MNHEY and CDR2 is SMNVEV (reference sequence). V lost 0 bases and J 2 bases, leaving 12 bases between the germline ends. The CDR3 length is 16 residues. The method was immunoSEQ multiplex PCR; TCRdb's version includes in-frame clones alone and lacks a portion of them. The sample contains 65,000 to 85,000 clones, roughly 98% of which appear only once. This TCR was sampled from a human donor in good health. Material: T cells isolated from PBMCs. The chain joins TRBV27 to TRBJ2-3; no clear D. CDR3 DNA sequence: TGTGCCAGCAGTTTATCTCGGGTAGCCGTCACAGATACGCAGTATTTT. It is translated as CASSLSRVAVTDTQYF.